The 21 T cell receptor beta chains below come from one sample, sequenced in a study of regulatory T cells in long-lasting Graves disease. Researchers made TCR beta libraries by using iRepertoire HTBI primers and running Arm-PCR on CDR3 regions. TCRdb reanalysed the multiplex PCR reads using MiXCR and keeps one entry per CDR3 protein. The sample lists around 360,000 distinct CDR3 sequences, roughly 17% occurring once. Indicated time point: newly diagnosed GD, antithyroid drugs for less than 3 months. Construction of the TCR library relied on RNA isolated from PBMCs. The same sample was also used in a study of T cells in Graves' hyperthyroidism and ophthalmopathy.

The sequencing here drew on peripheral blood mononuclear cells (PBMCs), taken at new diagnosis, from a patient treated with antithyroid drugs. The receptors come from a woman under 30 with Graves disease.

At least ten counts were recorded for this clonotype. Written as DNA, the CDR3 is TGTGCCAGCAAGGGAGGCCCGAACACTGAAGCTTTCTTT. As protein: CASKGGPNTEAFF. This rearrangement joins TRBV2 to TRBJ1-1, with no clear D. The CDR3 spans 13 residues. The V gene lost 7 bases and the J gene lost 1 base, with 10 bases spanning the gap. CDR1 and CDR2 (germline): SNHLY, FYNNEI.

Ten or more counts support this clonotype. This chain uses TRBV6-2 or TRBV6-3 with TRBJ2-3, with TRBD2 matching 7 bases. CDR1 is MNHEY, CDR2 SVGEGT, per germline. This CDR3 spans 15 amino acids. V lost 2 bases and J lost 1; bases outside the gene matches: 3. The CDR3 nucleotides read TGTGCCAGCAGTTACCGTCGGGGGGGCACAGATACGCAGTATTTT. It specifies CASSYRRGGTDTQYF.

This clonotype was seen ten or more times. The chain recombines TRBV12-3 or TRBV12-4 with TRBJ2-7, with 11 bases fitting TRBD2. V was clipped by 4 bases and J by 3 bases; unmatched bases: 5. The CDR3 consists of 15 residues. This CDR3 reads CASSSSGGFRYEQYF. For the CDR3, the DNA is TGTGCCAGCAGTTCTAGCGGGGGGTTTCGCTACGAGCAGTACTTC.

This clonotype has a count of ten or more. This sequence joins TRBV11-2 and TRBJ1-6; no reliable D call. CDR3 length: 12 residues. Germline V lookup: CDR1 SGHAT, CDR2 FQNNGV. Trimming took 5 bases from V and 13 from J, leaving 12 bases between them. The CDR3 bases are TGTGCCAGCAGCGCCCGCCCCTTTCCCCTCCACTTT. Translation gives CASSARPFPLHF.

This clonotype was observed many times. This chain connects TRBV30 to TRBJ1-6; D perhaps matches TRBD1 (5 bases). The germline V gene encodes CDR1 GTSNPN and CDR2 SVGIG (reference sequence). V lost 0 bases and J 8 bases, leaving 14 bases between the germline ends. CDR3 length equals 15 residues. This CDR3 is CAWSVWSQGYSPLHF. CDR3 nucleotides: TGTGCCTGGAGTGTATGGTCCCAGGGATATTCACCCCTCCACTTT.

Concerning this clonotype itself: One end of the junction is discordant with germline, which a read error may explain. The rearrangement uses TRBV15 and TRBJ2-1; D might be TRBD1 (5 bases). The V gene's germline CDR1 is LNHNV and CDR2 YYDKDF (reference sequence). This CDR3 contains 12 residues. The CDR3 sequence is CATRGASNGQFF. DNA for the CDR3: TGTGCCACCAGAGGGGCATCCAATGGGCAGTTCTTC.

Concerning this clonotype itself: A read error may explain this, as a much larger clone is one base away. The chain couples TRBV20-1 to TRBJ1-5; D uncertain. The germline gives CDR1 DFQATT, CDR2 SNEGSKA (reference sequence). The CDR3 runs 13 residues. The CDR3 DNA sequence: TGCAGTGCTTCCAGACAACCGGATCAGCCCCTGCATTTT. Translating gives CSASRQPDQPLHF.

This clonotype has at least ten counts. The V and J genes are TRBV18 and TRBJ2-2; 13 bases fit TRBD2. Germline V gene lookup returns CDR1 KGHSH and CDR2 LQKENI. The CDR3 consists of 18 residues. V was clipped by 3 bases and J by 2 bases; unmatched bases: 6. As DNA, the CDR3 is TGTGCCAGCTCACCTAGAGGACTAGCGGGAGACAACACCGGGGAGCTGTTTTTT. Its translation: CASSPRGLAGDNTGELFF.

There are many counts of this clonotype. The V and J genes are TRBV29-1 and TRBJ1-4, with D uncertain. This CDR3 region has 13 residues. V was cut by 5 bases and J by 3 bases, with 10 bases left in between. Germline V gives CDR1 SQVTM, CDR2 ANQGSEA. DNA for the CDR3: TGCAGCGTTCAACGGGGTGCTAATGAAAAACTGTTTTTT. Encoded protein: CSVQRGANEKLFF.

This clonotype was observed a handful of times. The J gene is TRBJ1-1, the V gene TRBV28; D may be TRBD1 (6 bases). There are 13 residues in the CDR3. The ends were cut back, 7 bases at V and 8 bases at J, with 17 bases in the middle. The germline gives CDR1 MDHEN, CDR2 SYDVKM. CDR3 DNA: TGTGCCAGCAAACTACTGTCCGACAGGGAAGCTTTCTTT. Protein: CASKLLSDREAFF.

The rearrangement links TRBV4-2 to TRBJ2-2; D is undetermined. This CDR3 is 15 amino acids long. V lost 2 bases and J lost 5, with 12 bases in between. Looked up from germline, CDR1 is LGHNA and CDR2 is YNFKEQ. CDR3 sequence (DNA): TGTGCCAGCAGCCAAATAAGTTCCCCAACCGGGGAGCTGTTTTTT. Encoded protein: CASSQISSPTGELFF.

There are many counts of this clonotype. Here the CDR3 reads CASGKGSGSYEQYF. The CDR3 coding sequence is TGTGCCAGCGGCAAGGGGAGCGGCTCCTACGAGCAGTACTTC. The chain links TRBV28 to TRBJ2-7; D assignment may be TRBD1 or TRBD2 (5 bases each). The CDR3 consists of 14 residues. Germline loops: CDR1 MDHEN, CDR2 SYDVKM. Trimming pared 8 bases from V and 0 bases from J, leaving 14 bases between.

In its sample, this clonotype was seen many times. V is TRBV30 and J is TRBJ2-3; D gene uncertain. Germline CDR1 is GTSNPN and CDR2 is SVGIG (reference sequence). This CDR3 spans 13 amino acids. V lost 0 bases, J lost 4 bases, and 8 bases lay in between. The CDR3 loop is CAWSVGSSDTQYF. The DNA of the CDR3 is TGTGCCTGGAGTGTAGGTTCCTCAGATACGCAGTATTTT. Together with reference TRBV30 and TRBJ2-3, the CDR3 gives the full variable domain: SQTIHQWPATLVQPVGSPLSLECTVEGTSNPNLYWYRQAAGRGLQLLFYSVGIGQISSEVPQNLSASRPQDRQFILSSKKLLLSDSGFYLCAWSVGSSDTQYFGPGTRLTVL.

This clonotype was observed a few times. The chain recombines TRBV11-1 with TRBJ2-2; D not resolved. CDR1 and CDR2 from the germline V gene are SGHAT and FQDESV (reference sequence). This CDR3 is 13 amino acids long. With 3 bases removed from V and 6 bases from J, the gap between germline ends came to 8 bases. CDR3 sequence: CASSFPRPGELFF. The CDR3 bases are TGTGCCAGCAGCTTCCCGCGCCCCGGGGAGCTGTTTTTT.

The chain couples TRBV19 to TRBJ2-6; 7 bases fit TRBD1. Trimming took 2 bases from V and 0 from J; bases not matched to a gene: 7. CDR3 size: 18 residues. The germline CDR1 and CDR2 sequences are LNHDA and SQIVND (reference sequence). CDR3 nucleotide sequence: TGTGCCAGTAGTATAAGGGACAGTTTCCCCTCTGGGGCCAACGTCCTGACTTTC. Translation: CASSIRDSFPSGANVLTF. Based on the CDR3 plus reference TRBV19 and TRBJ2-6, the full variable domain is DGGITQSPKYLFRKEGQNVTLSCEQNLNHDAMYWYRQDPGQGLRLIYYSQIVNDFQKGDIAEGYSVSREKKESFPLTVTSAQKNPTAFYLCASSIRDSFPSGANVLTFGAGSRLTVL.

This clonotype was detected ten times or more. The chain combines TRBV4-1 with TRBJ1-4; 7 bases are a match to TRBD1. The germline CDR1 and CDR2 sequences are MGHRA and YSYEKL. The CDR3 is 17 residues long. J gave up 8 bases and V 0 bases, and 12 bases lay outside the gene matches. CDR3 in DNA: TGCGCCAGCAGCCAAGACCCAATGACAGGGAATAGAGAAAAACTGTTTTTT. Its translation is CASSQDPMTGNREKLFF.

This clonotype was counted at least ten times. This chain joins TRBV7-2 and TRBJ1-6; D not resolved. With 2 bases removed from V and 15 bases from J, the gap between germline ends came to 14 bases. Germline V lookup: CDR1 SGHTA, CDR2 FQGNSA. This CDR3 contains 13 residues. CDR3 loop: CASSLPTLAHLHF. The CDR3 nucleotides read TGTGCCAGCAGCTTACCCACACTGGCTCACCTCCACTTT.

This clonotype was observed a handful of times. This chain joins TRBV5-1 and TRBJ2-1; D perhaps matches TRBD2 (6 bases). V lost 3 bases and J 5 bases, leaving 9 bases between the germline ends. The CDR3 length is 13 residues. CDR1 and CDR2 (germline): SGHRS, YFSETQ. This chain's CDR3 is CASSWGLNNEQFF. In DNA form, the CDR3 reads TGCGCCAGCAGCTGGGGACTTAACAATGAGCAGTTCTTC.

This clonotype turned up a few times. A much larger clone differs by one base, so this may be a read error. V is TRBV18 and J is TRBJ2-2; the D gene is possibly TRBD1 (6 bases). Germline V lookup: CDR1 KGHSH, CDR2 LQKENI. The CDR3 consists of 14 residues. The CDR3 bases are TGTGCCAGCACCCCTGACAGGAACACCGGGGAGCTGCTTTTT. It encodes CASTPDRNTGELLF. Using reference TRBV18 and TRBJ2-2 for the parts outside the CDR3, the full variable domain is NAGVMQNPRHLVRRRGQEARLRCSPMKGHSHVYWYRQLPEEGLKFMVYLQKENIIDESGMPKERFSAEFPKEGPSILRIQQVVRGDSAAYFCASTPDRNTGELLFGEGSRLTVL.

The chain employs TRBV6-1 and TRBJ2-1; perhaps TRBD2 as D (6 bases). Germline values: CDR1 MNHNS, CDR2 SASEGT. V gave up 1 base and J gave up 0 bases, with 10 bases separating them. The CDR3 is 16 residues long. CDR3 amino acids: CASSEEIAASYNEQFF. The CDR3 bases are TGTGCCAGCAGTGAAGAGATAGCGGCCTCCTACAATGAGCAGTTCTTC.

A few counts support this clonotype. This chain joins TRBV7-9 and TRBJ2-1, with 9 bases that match TRBD1. After removal of 5 bases from V and 4 bases from J, the junction contained 3 bases not matched to a gene. The length of the CDR3 is 14 residues. Per the germline V gene, CDR1 is SEHNR and CDR2 is FQNEAQ (reference sequence). CDR3 loop: CASSRTGDYNEQFF. DNA for the CDR3: TGTGCCAGCAGCCGGACAGGGGATTACAATGAGCAGTTCTTC.